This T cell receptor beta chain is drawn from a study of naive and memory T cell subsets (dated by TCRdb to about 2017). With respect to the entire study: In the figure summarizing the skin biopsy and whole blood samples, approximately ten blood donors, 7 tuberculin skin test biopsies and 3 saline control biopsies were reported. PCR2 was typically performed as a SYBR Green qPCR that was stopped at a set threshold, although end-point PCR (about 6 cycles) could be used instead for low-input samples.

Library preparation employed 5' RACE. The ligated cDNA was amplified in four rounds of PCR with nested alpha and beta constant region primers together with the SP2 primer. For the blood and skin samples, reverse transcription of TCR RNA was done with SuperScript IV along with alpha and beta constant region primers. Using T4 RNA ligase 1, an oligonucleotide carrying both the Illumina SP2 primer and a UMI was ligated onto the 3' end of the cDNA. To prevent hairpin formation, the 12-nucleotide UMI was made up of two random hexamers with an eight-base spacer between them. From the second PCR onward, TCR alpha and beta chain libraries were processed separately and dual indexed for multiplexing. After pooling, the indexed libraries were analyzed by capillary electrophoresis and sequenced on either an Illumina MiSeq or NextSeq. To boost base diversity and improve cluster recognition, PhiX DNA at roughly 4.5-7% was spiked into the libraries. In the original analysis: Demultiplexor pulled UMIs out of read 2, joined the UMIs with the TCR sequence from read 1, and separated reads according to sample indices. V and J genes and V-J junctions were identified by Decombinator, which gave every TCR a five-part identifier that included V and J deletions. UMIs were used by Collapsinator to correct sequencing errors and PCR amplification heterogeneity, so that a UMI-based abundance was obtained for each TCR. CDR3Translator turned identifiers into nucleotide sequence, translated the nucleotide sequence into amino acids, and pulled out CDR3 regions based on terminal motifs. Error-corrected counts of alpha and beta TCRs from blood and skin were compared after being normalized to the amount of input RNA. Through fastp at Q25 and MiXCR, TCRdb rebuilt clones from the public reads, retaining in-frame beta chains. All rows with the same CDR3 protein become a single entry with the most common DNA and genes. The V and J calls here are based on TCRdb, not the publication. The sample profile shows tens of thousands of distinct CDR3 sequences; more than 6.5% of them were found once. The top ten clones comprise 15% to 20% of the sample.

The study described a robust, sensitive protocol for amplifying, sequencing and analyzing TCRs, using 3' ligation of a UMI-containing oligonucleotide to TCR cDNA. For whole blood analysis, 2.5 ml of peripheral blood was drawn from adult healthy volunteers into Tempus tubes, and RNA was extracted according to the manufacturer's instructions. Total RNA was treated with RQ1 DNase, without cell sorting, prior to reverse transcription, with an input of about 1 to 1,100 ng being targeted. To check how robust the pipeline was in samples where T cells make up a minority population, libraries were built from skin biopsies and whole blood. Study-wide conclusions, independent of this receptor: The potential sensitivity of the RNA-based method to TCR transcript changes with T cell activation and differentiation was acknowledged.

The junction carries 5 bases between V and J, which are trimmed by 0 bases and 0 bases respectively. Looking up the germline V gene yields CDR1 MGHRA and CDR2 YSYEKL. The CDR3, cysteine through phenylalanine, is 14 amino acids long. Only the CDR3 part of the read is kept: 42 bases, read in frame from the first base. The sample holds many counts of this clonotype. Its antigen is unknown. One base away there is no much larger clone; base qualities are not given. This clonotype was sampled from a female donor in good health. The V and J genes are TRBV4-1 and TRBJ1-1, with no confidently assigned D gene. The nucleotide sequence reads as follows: TGCGCCAGCAGCCAAGATGTTTTGAACACTGAAGCTTTCTTT. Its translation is CASSQDVLNTEAFF.